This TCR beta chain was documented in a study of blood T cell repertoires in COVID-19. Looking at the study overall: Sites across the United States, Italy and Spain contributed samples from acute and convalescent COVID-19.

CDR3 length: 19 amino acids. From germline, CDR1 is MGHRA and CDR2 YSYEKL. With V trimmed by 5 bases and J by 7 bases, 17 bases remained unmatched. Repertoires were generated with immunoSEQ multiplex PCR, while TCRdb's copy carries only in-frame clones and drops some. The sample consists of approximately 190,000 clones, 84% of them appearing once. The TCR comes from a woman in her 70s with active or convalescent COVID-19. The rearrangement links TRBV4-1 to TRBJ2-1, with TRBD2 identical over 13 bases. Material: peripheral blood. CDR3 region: CASSIRQGLAGSQGNEQFF. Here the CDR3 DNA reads TGCGCCAGCAGCATCCGGCAGGGACTAGCGGGATCACAGGGGAATGAGCAGTTCTTC.